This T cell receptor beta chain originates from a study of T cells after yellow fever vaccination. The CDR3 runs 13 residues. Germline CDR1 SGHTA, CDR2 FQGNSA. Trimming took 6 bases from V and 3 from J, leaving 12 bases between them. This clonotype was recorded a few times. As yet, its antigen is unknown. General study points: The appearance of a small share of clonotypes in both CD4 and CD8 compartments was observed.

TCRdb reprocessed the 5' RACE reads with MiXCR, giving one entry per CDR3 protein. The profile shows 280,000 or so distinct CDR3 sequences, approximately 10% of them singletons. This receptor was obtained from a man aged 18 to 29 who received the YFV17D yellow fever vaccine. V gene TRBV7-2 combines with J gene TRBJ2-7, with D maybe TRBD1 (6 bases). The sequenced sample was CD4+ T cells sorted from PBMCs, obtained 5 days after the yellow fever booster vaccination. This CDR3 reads CASRAGVGYEQYF. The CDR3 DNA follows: TGTGCCAGCAGGGCAGGGGTAGGCTACGAGCAGTACTTC.